One sample yielded the 16 T cell receptor beta chains listed below, sequenced in a study of shared clonotypes between healthy human individuals. The naive CD8 population came from CD45RO-negative cells selected for CCR7, without terminally differentiated effector memory CD45RA+ cells. The method was immunoSEQ multiplex PCR; TCRdb's version includes in-frame clones alone and lacks a portion of them. The sample contains roughly 2,000,000 clones, around 93% of which appear only once. What was sequenced was naive CD8+ T cells from PBMCs. These receptors came from a man between 18 and 35 years old in good health. Some clones in this sample may be carry-over from other donors' samples.

This chain links TRBV28 with TRBJ2-1; D gene uncertain. CDR1 and CDR2 from the germline V gene are MDHEN and SYDVKM. The CDR3 is 16 residues long. V lost 0 bases, J lost 5 bases, and 14 bases lay in between. The CDR3 loop reads CASSLWRVQENNEQFF. The CDR3 nucleotides are TGTGCCAGCAGTTTATGGCGAGTTCAAGAGAACAATGAGCAGTTCTTC.

The chain uses TRBV6-1 and TRBJ2-7, with unresolved D. This CDR3 region has 16 residues. The V end lost 2 bases, the J end lost 6 bases, and 20 bases lay between the germline ends. From germline, CDR1 is MNHNS and CDR2 SASEGT. In nucleotides, the CDR3 is TGTGCCAGCAGTGAAACCCCTCGACCCAGCCCGGCCGAGCAGTACTTC. Protein product: CASSETPRPSPAEQYF.

The chain recombines TRBV15 with TRBJ2-7; weak D call: TRBD1 (5 bases). This CDR3 has 14 residues. The V gene lost 6 bases and the J gene lost 2 bases, with 14 bases spanning the gap. Germline assignment: CDR1 LNHNV and CDR2 YYDKDF (reference sequence). CDR3 residues: CATSTSKGAYEQYF. For the CDR3, the DNA is TGTGCCACCAGTACCTCAAAAGGGGCCTACGAGCAGTACTTC.

The J gene is TRBJ2-1, the V gene TRBV29-1; D not resolved. Trimming pared 4 bases from V and 3 bases from J, leaving 7 bases between. This CDR3 contains 12 residues. Germline V gene sequence: CDR1 SQVTM, CDR2 ANQGSEA. CDR3 DNA sequence: TGCAGCGTTGGAATCGACTACAATGAGCAGTTCTTC. Protein product: CSVGIDYNEQFF.

This chain connects TRBV29-1 to TRBJ2-3; 12 nucleotides align to TRBD2. Germline CDR1 and CDR2: SQVTM and ANQGSEA. The CDR3 is 14 amino acids. Unmatched junction bases numbered 6, after V lost 7 bases and J lost 4 bases. This CDR3 is CSAVLAGGPDTQYF. In DNA, the CDR3 is TGCAGCGCCGTACTAGCGGGAGGTCCAGATACGCAGTATTTT.

The chain recombines TRBV19 with TRBJ2-5; D not certain. Germline CDR1 and CDR2: LNHDA and SQIVND (reference sequence). The CDR3 totals 12 residues. The V and J ends lost 8 bases and 1 base respectively, with 8 bases between them. CDR3: CASLSRQETQYF. The DNA for the CDR3 is TGTGCCAGTCTCTCACGCCAAGAGACCCAGTACTTC.

This chain uses TRBV27 with TRBJ2-7; 8 bases are a match to TRBD1. This CDR3 is 14 amino acids long. The V gene end was trimmed by 4 bases and the J gene end by 5 bases; junction bases not matched to a gene: 7. From germline, CDR1 is MNHEY and CDR2 SMNVEV (reference sequence). In nucleotides, the CDR3 is TGTGCCAGCAGTTCCCGGACAGGGTTCGACGAGCAGTACTTC. This encodes CASSSRTGFDEQYF.

In the case of this clone: Other DNA sequences in the sample encode the same CDR3. The genes are TRBV28 and TRBJ2-2; D not certain. The CDR3 has 12 residues. Germline-derived CDR1 and CDR2 are MDHEN and SYDVKM. V was pared by 3 bases and J by 5 bases, with 4 bases between. The DNA for the CDR3 is TGTGCCAGCAGTTTGTTTACCGGGGAGCTGTTTTTT. Translating gives CASSLFTGELFF.

The rearrangement joins TRBV6-5 to TRBJ2-7, with D unresolved. The CDR3 spans 11 residues. Looked up from germline, CDR1 is MNHEY and CDR2 is SVGAGI. V lost 5 bases to trimming and J lost 5 bases, with 7 bases between them. The CDR3 region is CASSAGHEQYF. The CDR3 bases are TGTGCCAGCAGTGCCGGCCACGAGCAGTACTTC.

This clone showed up just a few times. This chain connects TRBV9 to TRBJ2-2, with D unresolved. The germline CDR1 and CDR2 sequences are SGDLS and YYNGEE. There are 16 residues in the CDR3. The ends were cut back, 3 bases at V and 5 bases at J, with 17 bases in the middle. In DNA form, the CDR3 reads TGTGCCAGCAGCGAGCCCCTTGGGCGACCTACCGGGGAGCTGTTTTTT. Translation: CASSEPLGRPTGELFF.

The sample holds a few counts of this clone. The gene calls are TRBV28 and TRBJ2-2, with no clear D. V lost 3 bases and J lost 7, with 6 bases in between. Per germline, CDR1 MDHEN and CDR2 SYDVKM. CDR3 length: 12 amino acids. CDR3 nucleotide sequence: TGTGCCAGCAGTTTCAATAACGGGGAGCTGTTTTTT. Protein sequence: CASSFNNGELFF. Together with reference TRBV28 and TRBJ2-2, the CDR3 gives the full variable domain: DVKVTQSSRYLVKRTGEKVFLECVQDMDHENMFWYRQDPGLGLRLIYFSYDVKMKEKGDIPEGYSVSREKKERFSLILESASTNQTSMYLCASSFNNGELFFGEGSRLTVL.

This chain joins TRBV4-1 and TRBJ2-1; 9 bases line up with TRBD1. The CDR3 spans 16 residues. J was trimmed by 7 bases and V by 3 bases; bases with no gene match: 10. Looked up from germline, CDR1 is MGHRA and CDR2 is YSYEKL. CDR3 sequence reads: CASSHKTGGSVNEQFF. The CDR3 nucleotides read TGCGCCAGCAGCCATAAGACAGGGGGATCTGTTAATGAGCAGTTCTTC.

The count of this clone is one. The chain couples TRBV6-5 to TRBJ1-1; D gene unclear. Germline values: CDR1 MNHEY, CDR2 SVGAGI. The V gene lost 1 base and the J gene lost 2 bases, with 11 bases spanning the gap. This CDR3 is built from 15 residues. CDR3 region: CASSYWRSPNTEAFF. CDR3 bases: TGTGCCAGCAGTTACTGGAGGAGTCCCAACACTGAAGCTTTCTTT.

This chain joins TRBV4-1 and TRBJ2-5, with D possibly matching TRBD2 (6 bases). The end of the DNA aligns better with TRBJ2-7, so the J call may be wrong. Germline V gene lookup returns CDR1 MGHRA and CDR2 YSYEKL. The CDR3 spans 15 residues. The chain's CDR3 is CASSQGLAHSYEQYF. The DNA of the CDR3 is TGCGCCAGCAGCCAAGGGCTAGCGCACTCCTACGAGCAGTACTTC.

In this sample, this clone turned up once. The chain recombines TRBV9 with TRBJ1-4; D not resolved. This CDR3 has 14 amino acids. V was trimmed by 3 bases and J by 4 bases, leaving 10 bases between them. In germline, CDR1 is SGDLS, CDR2 YYNGEE. CDR3 sequence (DNA): TGTGCCAGCAGCGAGGGTACCTATAATGAAAAACTGTTTTTT. This gives the protein CASSEGTYNEKLFF.

This chain connects TRBV6-1 to TRBJ2-5; D is possibly TRBD2 (6 bases). V lost 2 bases to trimming and J lost 2 bases, with 15 bases between them. This CDR3 comprises 16 residues. The V gene's germline CDR1 is MNHNS and CDR2 SASEGT. The CDR3 sequence: CASSESGWTEQETQYF. CDR3 DNA: TGTGCCAGCAGTGAAAGCGGGTGGACGGAGCAAGAGACCCAGTACTTC.